The 20 T cell receptor beta chains listed next were all sequenced from one sample in a study of Ad26.COV2.S vaccination and SARS-CoV-2 variants. The data were produced by immunoSEQ multiplex PCR, yet TCRdb's version contains in-frame clones alone and is incomplete. This sample has about 330,000 clones, with 90% found just once. Described treatment: approximately 18 received Ad26.COV2.S at low or high dose, single or two shots; about 5 received placebo; per-sample allocation not given. Samples analyzed were those drawn on day 63 after the first vaccine or placebo injection. This sample comprised peripheral blood, obtained in a trial of Ad26.COV2.S vaccine versus placebo. These receptors originate from a person between 18 and 65 years old who received the Ad26.COV2.S COVID-19 vaccine or a placebo.

The genes are TRBV27 and TRBJ1-1, with unresolved D. The CDR3 runs 13 residues. CDR1 and CDR2 from the germline V gene are MNHEY and SMNVEV (reference sequence). The V gene lost 5 bases and the J gene lost 5 bases, with 12 bases spanning the gap. The CDR3 DNA reads TGTGCCAGCAGTCTCACCCCGGGGACTGAAGCTTTCTTT. Translating it yields CASSLTPGTEAFF.

The chain recombines TRBV27 with TRBJ1-6; D may be TRBD1 (5 bases). Germline V gene sequence: CDR1 MNHEY, CDR2 SMNVEV (reference sequence). The CDR3 extends over 17 amino acids. V lost 0 bases, J lost 7 bases, and 16 bases lay in between. The CDR3 DNA follows: TGTGCCAGCAGTTTATCCGGGGCGGGACTAGCAAATTCACCCCTCCACTTT. This encodes CASSLSGAGLANSPLHF.

This clone showed up just once. V usage is TRBV7-6 and J usage is TRBJ1-2; D perhaps matches TRBD1 (5 bases). Between the trimmed V and J ends, which lost 4 bases and 9 bases, there was a span of 15 bases. This CDR3 contains 13 residues. The V gene's germline CDR1 is SGHVS and CDR2 FNYEAQ. The CDR3 DNA reads as TGTGCCAGCAGCTCAACAGGATTTTACAGCTACACCTTC. This sequence encodes CASSSTGFYSYTF. The full variable domain, with the rest looked up from reference TRBV7-6 and TRBJ1-2, is GAGVSQSPRYKVTKRGQDVALRCDPISGHVSLYWYRQALGQGPEFLTYFNYEAQQDKSGLPNDRFSAERPEGSISTLTIQRTEQRDSAMYRCASSSTGFYSYTFGSGTRLTVV.

V is TRBV6-1 and J is TRBJ1-2, with 8 bases matching TRBD1. The CDR3 consists of 18 residues. V shed 4 bases, J shed 2 bases, and the junction held 15 bases outside the gene matches. Germline V CDR1 and CDR2: MNHNS, SASEGT. CDR3 residues: CASSASAGIRQGNYGYTF. The CDR3, as DNA: TGTGCCAGCAGTGCCTCTGCGGGTATAAGACAGGGGAACTATGGCTACACCTTC.

V and J are TRBV6-5 and TRBJ1-3, with D perhaps matching TRBD1 (5 bases). This CDR3 contains 14 residues. V lost 10 bases, J lost 0 bases, and 13 bases lay in between. Germline V CDR1 and CDR2: MNHEY, SVGAGI. The CDR3 DNA sequence: TGTGCCACGTCGGACAACAGCTCTGGAAACACCATATATTTT. Amino acid sequence: CATSDNSSGNTIYF.

The chain joins TRBV3-1 (or the pseudogene TRBV3-2) to TRBJ1-2; perhaps TRBD1 as D (6 bases). Germline assignment: CDR1 LGHDT and CDR2 YNNKEL (reference sequence). The V end was cut by 1 base, the J end by 4 bases, with 22 bases between. CDR3 length equals 18 residues. CDR3 residues: CASSQVLRDTVDLYGYTF. CDR3 nucleotides: TGTGCCAGCAGCCAAGTACTCAGGGACACAGTGGATCTCTATGGCTACACCTTC.

V is TRBV19 and J is TRBJ1-5; TRBD1 matches 9 bases. V shed 7 bases and J 11 bases; nucleotides not matched to a gene: 12. Germline CDR1 LNHDA, CDR2 SQIVND (reference sequence). The CDR3 contains 14 residues. The CDR3 DNA is TGTGCCAGTAATGGACAGGGGTGGAAGAGAGCCCAGCATTTT. It codes for CASNGQGWKRAQHF.

The chain employs TRBV7-2 and TRBJ1-1; D not certain. Trimming stripped 2 bases from V and 0 bases from J, with 4 bases between. This CDR3 spans 13 amino acids. In germline, CDR1 is SGHTA, CDR2 FQGNSA. CDR3 DNA: TGTGCCAGCAGCTTAAGGATGAACACTGAAGCTTTCTTT. This encodes CASSLRMNTEAFF.

The chain links TRBV28 to TRBJ1-1, with a weak D call TRBD1 (6 bases). This CDR3 is built from 14 residues. Trimming cost V 5 bases and J 2 bases, with 12 bases left between them. Looked up from germline, CDR1 is MDHEN and CDR2 is SYDVKM. Written as DNA, the CDR3 is TGTGCCAGCAGTATCCAAGGGGGTAACACTGAAGCTTTCTTT. This sequence encodes CASSIQGGNTEAFF. The full variable domain, rest sourced from reference TRBV28 and TRBJ1-1, is DVKVTQSSRYLVKRTGEKVFLECVQDMDHENMFWYRQDPGLGLRLIYFSYDVKMKEKGDIPEGYSVSREKKERFSLILESASTNQTSMYLCASSIQGGNTEAFFGQGTRLTVV.

The CDR3 DNA is TGTGCCAGCAGCTTTGTGAGCGTCGCTGAAGCTTTCTTT. Residues: CASSFVSVAEAFF. The chain is built from TRBV5-4 and TRBJ1-1, with D unclear. This CDR3 region has 13 residues. CDR1 and CDR2 (germline): SGHNT, YYREEE (reference sequence). Deletions cut 2 bases from V and 6 bases from J, with 11 bases between.

The CDR3 DNA reads as TGTGCCAGCAGCCAAAACCCTCTGAGGACAGATACGCAGTATTTT. The encoded protein is CASSQNPLRTDTQYF. This chain connects TRBV3-1 (or the pseudogene TRBV3-2) to TRBJ2-3; D gene ambiguous. V was pared by 2 bases and J by 3 bases, with 12 bases between. Germline V gives CDR1 LGHDT, CDR2 YNNKEL (reference sequence). The CDR3 is 15 amino acids.

The chain is built from TRBV7-3 and TRBJ2-3; D possibly matches TRBD1 or TRBD2 (6 bases each). CDR3 length: 16 residues. Germline V lookup: CDR1 SGHTA, CDR2 FQGTGA. V was pared by 3 bases and J by 6 bases, with 19 bases between. This CDR3 reads CASSFLGGNPEDTQYF. The DNA of the CDR3 is TGTGCCAGCAGCTTCCTCGGGGGCAATCCCGAGGATACGCAGTATTTT.

The chain recombines TRBV19 with TRBJ2-3, with D tentatively TRBD2 (5 bases). V was shortened by 6 bases and J by 6 bases, with 25 bases between the two germline ends. The length of the CDR3 is 17 residues. Germline V CDR1 and CDR2: LNHDA, SQIVND (reference sequence). CDR3 in amino acids: CASSHGLGVLDYDTQYF. In DNA, the CDR3 is TGTGCCAGTAGCCACGGACTTGGGGTCCTAGATTACGATACGCAGTATTTT.

The rearrangement joins TRBV7-9 to TRBJ1-1; D perhaps matches TRBD1 (5 bases). Looked up from germline, CDR1 is SEHNR and CDR2 is FQNEAQ (reference sequence). The CDR3 sequence is 13 residues long. Trimming left V 5 bases short and J 7 bases short, with 14 bases between. The CDR3 sequence: CASSPPGPYEAFF. In DNA form, the CDR3 reads TGTGCCAGCAGCCCTCCGGGGCCCTATGAAGCTTTCTTT. The variable domain in full, with the rest retrieved from reference TRBV7-9 and TRBJ1-1, is DTGVSQNPRHKITKRGQNVTFRCDPISEHNRLYWYRQTLGQGPEFLTYFQNEAQLEKSRLLSDRFSAERPKGSFSTLEIQRTEQGDSAMYLCASSPPGPYEAFFGQGTRLTVV.

This chain links TRBV7-3 with TRBJ2-2, with no clear D. This CDR3 comprises 12 residues. The V and J ends lost 4 bases and 3 bases respectively, with 3 bases between them. CDR1 SGHTA and CDR2 FQGTGA come from the germline V gene. CDR3 sequence: CASSSDTGELFF. CDR3 bases: TGTGCCAGCAGCTCGGACACCGGGGAGCTGTTTTTT.

CDR3 in amino acids: CASSLQGSDYGYTF. For the CDR3, the DNA is TGTGCCAGCAGCTTGCAGGGCTCCGACTATGGCTACACCTTC. The chain joins TRBV5-4 to TRBJ1-2; tentatively, D is TRBD1 (5 bases). CDR1 and CDR2 (germline): SGHNT, YYREEE (reference sequence). V gave up 1 base and J gave up 3 bases, with 10 bases separating them. The CDR3 totals 14 residues.

The V and J genes are TRBV7-6 and TRBJ2-2; 14 bases are a match to TRBD2. The length of the CDR3 is 16 residues. Germline V CDR1 and CDR2: SGHVS, FNYEAQ. The V and J ends lost 5 bases and 6 bases, in that order; junction bases with no gene match: 5. The CDR3 sequence is CASSQGLAGEAGELFF. The CDR3 nucleotides read TGTGCCAGCAGCCAGGGACTAGCGGGAGAGGCCGGGGAGCTGTTTTTT.

The CDR3 loop is CASSQSTEAFF. The CDR3 DNA reads TGTGCCAGCTCACAATCTACTGAAGCTTTCTTT. V usage is TRBV18 and J usage is TRBJ1-1; D unresolved. Between the trimmed V and J ends, which lost 4 bases and 5 bases, there was a span of 5 bases. Per the germline V gene, CDR1 is KGHSH and CDR2 is LQKENI. The CDR3 extends over 11 amino acids. The full variable domain, its missing parts supplied by reference TRBV18 and TRBJ1-1, is NAGVMQNPRHLVRRRGQEARLRCSPMKGHSHVYWYRQLPEEGLKFMVYLQKENIIDESGMPKERFSAEFPKEGPSILRIQQVVRGDSAAYFCASSQSTEAFFGQGTRLTVV.

This clone was counted only a few times. In DNA form, the CDR3 reads TGTGCCAGCAGTTTATTTGCAGGCGCGAACACCGGGGAGCTGTTTTTT. Translating gives CASSLFAGANTGELFF. The chain couples TRBV27 to TRBJ2-2; D gene unclear. This CDR3 comprises 16 residues. Trimming left V 1 base short and J 0 bases short, with 9 bases between. From germline, CDR1 is MNHEY and CDR2 SMNVEV (reference sequence).

The chain has TRBV5-6 and TRBJ1-1; tentatively, D is TRBD1 (5 bases). V lost 3 bases and J lost 11, with 17 bases in between. The V gene's germline CDR1 is SGHDT and CDR2 YYEEEE. This CDR3 comprises 13 residues. CDR3 nucleotides: TGTGCCAGCAGCTATGACAGCGGACTGAAGGCTTTCTTT. Translated: CASSYDSGLKAFF.